This T cell receptor (beta chain) was profiled in a study of T cells in Graves' hyperthyroidism and ophthalmopathy. Germline V gene sequence: CDR1 MNHEY, CDR2 SMNVEV (reference sequence). The V and J ends lost 5 bases and 3 bases respectively, with 10 bases between them. The CDR3 covers 13 residues. Template material for amplifying TCR beta CDR3 regions consisted of RNA transcripts. The TCR CDR3 first-round RT-PCR relied on the HTBI primer set. TCRdb fed the multiplex PCR reads into MiXCR, producing one record per CDR3 protein. In the table there are a few hundred thousand distinct CDR3 sequences, more than 14% of which are singletons. Whole-study findings and limits: Ophthalmopathy was distinguished from stable hyperthyroidism by 13 V-J signatures.

Together with thyroid ultrasound, orbital computed tomography, serum thyroxine and TRAb, clinical symptoms were used for diagnoses. As regards this clonotype: Its antigen is as yet unknown.

Sequencing input: blood. This chain links TRBV27 with TRBJ1-2, with D perhaps matching TRBD1 (6 bases). The sequence derives from a woman in her 30s with Graves' ophthalmopathy. The CDR3 spells CASSQRGDYGYTF. DNA of the CDR3: TGTGCCAGCAGTCAAAGGGGGGACTATGGCTACACCTTC.